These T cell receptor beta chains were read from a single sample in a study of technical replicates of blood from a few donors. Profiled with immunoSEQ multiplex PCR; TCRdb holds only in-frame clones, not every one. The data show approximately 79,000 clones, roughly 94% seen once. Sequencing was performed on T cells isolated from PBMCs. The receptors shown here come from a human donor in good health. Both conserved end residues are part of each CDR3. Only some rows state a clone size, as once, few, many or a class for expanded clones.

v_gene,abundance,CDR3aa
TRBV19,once,CASSIQGYNQPQHF
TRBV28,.,CASSLLGLAGRETQYF
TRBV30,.,CAWSVRGQLSYEQYF
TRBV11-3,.,CASSHIVAGDYGYTF
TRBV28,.,CASSLTGGGYTEAFF
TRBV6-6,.,CASSGGDPSTDTQYF
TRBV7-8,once,CASSEGLAVAYEQYF
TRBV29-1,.,CSVEGDAEDGHYEQYF
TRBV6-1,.,CASSEARASGGNQETQYF
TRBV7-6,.,CASSLGSSGQVYEQFF
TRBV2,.,CASNPESANTGELFF
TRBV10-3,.,CAMGFGQNTEAFF
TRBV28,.,CASSLSSLGTLYNEQFF
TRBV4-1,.,CASSQPGQGGKNIQYF
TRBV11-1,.,CASSSDRTLGANVLTF
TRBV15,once,CATSRSSVPSEKLFF
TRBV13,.,CASSLGPGTDTQYF
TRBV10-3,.,CAISEGQGAPWVAKNIQYF
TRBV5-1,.,CASSLLPTPNTGELFF
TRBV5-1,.,CASSSGRAHSYEQYF
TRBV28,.,CASSFPREPKPSGNTIYF
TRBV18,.,CASSNATKNTEAFF
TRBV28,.,CASSPGAGEGPTDTQYF
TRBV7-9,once,CASSPGSLQLYEQYF
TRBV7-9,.,CASSLGTGSGVVDQPQHF
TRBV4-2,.,CASSQDSQGAYNEQFF
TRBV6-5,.,CASGGGVAKNIQYF
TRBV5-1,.,CASSPRQESGELFF
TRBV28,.,CASSFNLPGQGAFGQPQHF